One sample yielded the 14 T cell receptor beta chains listed below, sequenced in a study of chronic HIV infection and antiretroviral therapy. TCRdb called the 5' RACE reads again in MiXCR, with one record for every CDR3 protein. Here the sample spans about 31,000 distinct CDR3 sequences, over 7.5% being singletons. The specimen was peripheral blood. The receptors come from an adult who had HIV and had not received antiretroviral therapy, or was an uninfected healthy control (not recorded which).

The chain combines TRBV7-9 with TRBJ2-3; 15 positions match TRBD2. After removal of 3 bases from V and 8 bases from J, the junction contained 9 bases not matched to a gene. This CDR3 is built from 17 residues. Looked up from germline, CDR1 is SEHNR and CDR2 is FQNEAQ (reference sequence). Here the CDR3 reads CASSLWTSGRAFGTQYF. The CDR3 nucleotides read TGTGCCAGCAGCTTGTGGACTAGCGGGAGGGCGTTCGGTACGCAGTATTTT.

The sample holds a few counts of this clonotype. The chain joins TRBV2 to TRBJ2-7; tentatively, D is TRBD1 (5 bases). Germline CDR1 reads SNHLY; CDR2 reads FYNNEI. The CDR3 runs to 14 residues. V was shortened by 1 base and J by 3 bases, with 10 bases between the two germline ends. CDR3 sequence: CASSEVTENYEQYF. The CDR3 DNA sequence: TGTGCCAGCAGTGAAGTGACAGAGAACTACGAGCAGTACTTC. The full variable domain, rest sourced from reference TRBV2 and TRBJ2-7, is EPEVTQTPSHQVTQMGQEVILRCVPISNHLYFYWYRQILGQKVEFLVSFYNNEISEKSEIFDDQFSVERPDGSNFTLKIRSTKLEDSAMYFCASSEVTENYEQYFGPGTRLTVT.

The chain joins TRBV6-1 to TRBJ1-5, with D possibly matching TRBD1 (6 bases). Between the trimmed V and J ends, which lost 2 bases and 2 bases, there was a span of 10 bases. Per the germline V gene, CDR1 is MNHNS and CDR2 is SASEGT. CDR3 length: 15 amino acids. This CDR3 reads CASSENGGRNQPQHF. CDR3 DNA sequence: TGTGCCAGCAGTGAAAACGGGGGCCGCAATCAGCCCCAGCATTTT.

V gene TRBV29-1 combines with J gene TRBJ1-1; no clear D gene. The germline CDR1 and CDR2 sequences are SQVTM and ANQGSEA. This CDR3 is built from 10 residues. Trimming removed 7 bases from V and 3 bases from J, with 6 bases in between. The CDR3 sequence is CSARDTEAFF. CDR3 DNA sequence: TGCAGCGCGAGAGACACTGAAGCTTTCTTT.

This rearrangement joins TRBV29-1 to TRBJ1-2; 10 bases agree with TRBD1. V was pared by 6 bases and J by 3 bases, with 4 bases of the junction left unmatched. Germline V gives CDR1 SQVTM, CDR2 ANQGSEA. The CDR3 runs 13 residues. As DNA, the CDR3 is TGCAGCGTGGCGGACAGGGGGGACTATGGCTACACCTTC. Protein product: CSVADRGDYGYTF.

The chain is built from TRBV7-6 and TRBJ2-5; the D is unclear. Germline V gene sequence: CDR1 SGHVS, CDR2 FNYEAQ. The CDR3 is made up of 14 amino acids. The V end lost 5 bases, the J end lost 1 base, and 11 bases lay between the germline ends. The CDR3 nucleotides are TGTGCCAGCAGCGCCGTCGGGCGCCAAGAGACCCAGTACTTC. Its protein is CASSAVGRQETQYF.

The chain couples TRBV5-1 to TRBJ2-1; D unresolved. The CDR3 covers 12 residues. From germline, CDR1 is SGHRS and CDR2 YFSETQ. V lost 4 bases to trimming and J lost 8 bases, with 10 bases between them. This chain's CDR3 is CASSKPEDEQFF. The CDR3 DNA sequence: TGCGCCAGCAGCAAACCCGAGGATGAGCAGTTCTTC. The full variable domain, its missing parts supplied by reference TRBV5-1 and TRBJ2-1, is KAGVTQTPRYLIKTRGQQVTLSCSPISGHRSVSWYQQTPGQGLQFLFEYFSETQRNKGNFPGRFSGRQFSNSRSEMNVSTLELGDSALYLCASSKPEDEQFFGPGTRLTVL.

In its sample, this clonotype was seen many times. The rearrangement uses TRBV27 and TRBJ2-2; maybe TRBD1 (5 bases). CDR3 length: 16 amino acids. Trimming cost V 6 bases and J 5 bases, with 19 bases left between them. Germline V CDR1 and CDR2: MNHEY, SMNVEV (reference sequence). CDR3 sequence: CASSPTEPGRTGELFF. In DNA form, the CDR3 reads TGTGCCAGCAGCCCGACCGAGCCAGGGCGGACCGGGGAGCTGTTTTTT.

This clonotype was seen a few times. This chain uses TRBV6-2 or TRBV6-3 with TRBJ1-1; no firm D call. The CDR3 covers 13 residues. V was shortened by 7 bases and J by 0 bases, with 9 bases between the two germline ends. CDR1 MNHEY and CDR2 SVGEGT come from the germline V gene. The CDR3 protein is CASKDLMNTEAFF. The CDR3 DNA follows: TGTGCCAGCAAGGACCTAATGAACACTGAAGCTTTCTTT.

This clonotype was counted at least ten times. CDR3 DNA sequence: TGTGCCAGCAGTCTCTGGAGCGGGAGTACCAACAATGAGCAGTTCTTC. Encoded protein: CASSLWSGSTNNEQFF. The J gene is TRBJ2-1, the V gene TRBV27; 8 bases fit TRBD2. This CDR3 is built from 16 residues. The germline gives CDR1 MNHEY, CDR2 SMNVEV (reference sequence). With 5 bases clipped from V and 5 bases from J, the junction kept 11 bases outside the gene matches.

This clonotype was observed many times. The chain links TRBV18 to TRBJ1-6; 7 nucleotides line up with TRBD1. The CDR3 sequence is 14 residues long. With V trimmed by 4 bases and J by 5 bases, 2 bases remained unmatched. The germline V gene encodes CDR1 KGHSH and CDR2 LQKENI. The CDR3 protein is CASSRQGDNSPLHF. In DNA form, the CDR3 reads TGTGCCAGCTCACGACAGGGTGATAATTCACCCCTCCACTTT. Combining the CDR3 with reference TRBV18 and TRBJ1-6 gives the whole variable domain NAGVMQNPRHLVRRRGQEARLRCSPMKGHSHVYWYRQLPEEGLKFMVYLQKENIIDESGMPKERFSAEFPKEGPSILRIQQVVRGDSAAYFCASSRQGDNSPLHFGNGTRLTVT.

The table lists this clonotype with a few counts. Here the CDR3 reads CASSGAGGMNTEAFF. The CDR3 coding sequence is TGTGCCAGCAGTGGCGCAGGGGGTATGAACACTGAAGCTTTCTTT. The chain recombines TRBV2 with TRBJ1-1; 7 positions agree with TRBD1. With 4 bases clipped from V and 0 bases from J, the junction kept 5 bases outside the gene matches. Germline V gene sequence: CDR1 SNHLY, CDR2 FYNNEI. The CDR3 length is 15 residues.

This clonotype was seen repeatedly, ten times or more. The chain combines TRBV6-5 with TRBJ1-1; D is possibly TRBD1 (5 bases). The CDR3 loop spans 15 amino acids. Germline values: CDR1 MNHEY, CDR2 SVGAGI. The V and J ends lost 4 bases and 1 base respectively, with 13 bases between them. The CDR3 sequence is CASSSPGAQNTEAFF. DNA for the CDR3: TGTGCCAGCAGTTCGCCCGGGGCCCAGAACACTGAAGCTTTCTTT.

In its sample, this clonotype was seen many times. CDR3 nucleotide sequence: TGTGCCAGCAGCTTTGGGACAGGCCTCTACGAGCAGTACTTC. Its translation is CASSFGTGLYEQYF. The chain has TRBV7-2 and TRBJ2-7; TRBD1 matches at 8 bases. Germline V CDR1 and CDR2: SGHTA, FQGNSA. V lost 3 bases, J lost 3 bases, and 4 bases stayed unmatched. The CDR3 spans 14 residues.